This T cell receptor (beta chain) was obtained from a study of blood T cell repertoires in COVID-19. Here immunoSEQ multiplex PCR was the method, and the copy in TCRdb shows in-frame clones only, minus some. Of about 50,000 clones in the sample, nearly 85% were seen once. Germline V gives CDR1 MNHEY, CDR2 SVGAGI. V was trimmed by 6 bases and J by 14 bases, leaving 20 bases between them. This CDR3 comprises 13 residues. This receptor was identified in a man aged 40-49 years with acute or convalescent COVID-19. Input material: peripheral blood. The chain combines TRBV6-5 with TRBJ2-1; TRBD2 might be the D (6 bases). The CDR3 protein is CASSTGDWTQKFF. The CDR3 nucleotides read TGTGCCAGCAGCACGGGGGATTGGACCCAAAAGTTCTTC.